This is a list of T cell receptor beta chains from one sample in a study of blood T cell repertoires in COVID-19. Sequencing used immunoSEQ multiplex PCR; TCRdb keeps in-frame clones, though not all of them. The data hold about 27,000 clones, with around 86% observed a single time. The sample comprised peripheral blood. These receptors originate from a man aged 50-59 years with active COVID-19. Both conserved end residues are part of each CDR3. Fields, in order: V gene, clone size, D gene, J gene, CDR3 protein, CDR3 DNA. The D gene is left open where the match is weak. The listing skips clone size in some rows; elsewhere it reads once, few, many or a size class.

>TRBV5-1|NA|NA|TRBJ1-4
CASSWTATNEKLFF
TGCGCCAGCAGCTGGACAGCAACTAATGAAAAACTGTTTTTT
>TRBV27|NA|NA|TRBJ1-1
CASSPYRGRNTEAFF
TGTGCCAGCAGTCCCTATCGGGGGAGGAACACTGAAGCTTTCTTT
>TRBV11-3|NA|TRBD1|TRBJ1-1
CASSLGTGRNLNTEAFF
TGTGCCAGCAGCCTGGGGACAGGCAGGAACTTGAACACTGAAGCTTTCTTT
>TRBV11-3|NA|TRBD2|TRBJ2-4
CASSLDSGTTKNIQYF
TGTGCCAGCAGCTTAGATTCCGGGACTACAAAAAACATTCAGTACTTC
>TRBV5-1|NA|NA|TRBJ2-7
CASSLAGVVSSYEQYF
TGCGCCAGCAGCTTGGCGGGGGTTGTAAGCTCCTACGAGCAGTACTTC
>TRBV19|NA|NA|TRBJ1-1
CASSPGDGMNTEAFF
TGTGCCAGTAGTCCGGGGGACGGGATGAACACTGAAGCTTTCTTT
>TRBV6-5|NA|TRBD1|TRBJ1-1
CASSYSGQGVNTEAFF
TGTGCCAGCAGTTACTCGGGACAGGGGGTGAACACTGAAGCTTTCTTT
>TRBV3-1/TRBV3-2|NA|NA|TRBJ1-6
CASSQDHVSAGSPLHF
TGTGCCAGCAGCCAAGATCACGTGAGTGCCGGTTCACCCCTCCACTTT
>TRBV5-5|NA|NA|TRBJ1-1
CASSLKRNTEAFF
TGTGCCAGCAGCTTGAAGAGGAACACTGAAGCTTTCTTT
>TRBV29-1|NA|TRBD2|TRBJ2-2
CSVETSGVLANTGELFF
TGCAGCGTTGAGACTAGCGGGGTACTAGCGAACACCGGGGAGCTGTTTTTT
>TRBV15|NA|TRBD2|TRBJ2-3
CATSRVREGTQYF
TGTGCCACCAGCAGAGTAAGGGAGGGTACGCAGTATTTT
>TRBV6-5|NA|NA|TRBJ2-2
CASTYGATGELFF
TGTGCCAGCACATATGGGGCTACCGGGGAGCTGTTTTTT
>TRBV2|NA|TRBD1|TRBJ2-3
CASRSGTGGTDTQYF
TGTGCCAGCAGATCCGGGACAGGGGGCACAGATACGCAGTATTTT
>TRBV7-7|NA|NA|TRBJ2-1
CASRSRGQSSYNEQFF
TGTGCTAGCAGATCCAGGGGCCAGAGCTCCTACAATGAGCAGTTCTTC
>TRBV25-1|NA|TRBD1|TRBJ1-4
CASSALDRYNEKLFF
TGTGCCAGCAGTGCCCTGGACAGGTATAATGAAAAACTGTTTTTT
>TRBV6-6|NA|TRBD1|TRBJ1-2
CASTMTGVGYGYTF
TGTGCCAGCACCATGACAGGGGTCGGATATGGCTACACCTTC
>TRBV6-2/TRBV6-3|NA|TRBD1|TRBJ2-7
CASRPGGQGSYEQYF
TGTGCCAGCAGGCCTGGCGGACAGGGCTCCTACGAGCAGTACTTC
>TRBV10-3|NA|NA|TRBJ1-2
CAISDPHPRTYGYTF
TGTGCCATCAGTGACCCTCACCCCCGGACTTATGGCTACACCTTC
>TRBV24-1|NA|NA|TRBJ1-2
CATSDSRTRPYGYTF
TGTGCCACCAGTGATTCGCGCACTCGCCCGTATGGCTACACCTTC
>TRBV28|NA|TRBD2|TRBJ2-1
CASRGGLRTSNEQFF
TGTGCCAGCCGCGGGGGGTTGAGAACATCGAATGAGCAGTTCTTC
>TRBV24-1|NA|TRBD2|TRBJ2-1
CATSDTLTSGTFNEQFF
TGTGCCACCAGTGATACACTGACTAGCGGAACTTTCAATGAGCAGTTCTTC
>TRBV6-2/TRBV6-3|once|NA|TRBJ2-4
CASSRGQLAKNIQYF
TGTGCCAGCAGTAGGGGACAACTAGCCAAAAACATTCAGTACTTC
>TRBV4-1|NA|NA|TRBJ2-5
CASSQFRVQETQYF
TGCGCCAGCAGCCAATTCCGGGTCCAAGAGACCCAGTACTTC
>TRBV29-1|few|TRBD2|TRBJ2-7
CSVEVGTGGQINEQYF
TGCAGCGTTGAAGTGGGGACGGGGGGGCAAATCAACGAGCAGTACTTC
>TRBV19|NA|TRBD1|TRBJ1-6
CASTSGTGNSPLHF
TGTGCCAGTACTTCCGGGACAGGGAATTCACCCCTCCACTTT
>TRBV11-2|NA|TRBD2|TRBJ2-1
CASVRLAGNEQFF
TGTGCCTCTGTGCGGCTAGCGGGGAATGAGCAGTTCTTC
>TRBV4-1|NA|TRBD1|TRBJ1-1
CASSPYDRGATEAFF
TGCGCCAGCAGCCCTTACGACAGGGGCGCCACTGAAGCTTTCTTT
>TRBV24-1|NA|TRBD1|TRBJ2-1
CATSESGTGYNEQFF
TGTGCCACCAGTGAATCCGGGACAGGGTACAATGAGCAGTTCTTC
>TRBV6-1|NA|NA|TRBJ2-1
CASSAAGSLSYNEQFF
TGTGCCAGCAGTGCAGCCGGGAGCCTCTCCTACAATGAGCAGTTCTTC
>TRBV7-2|NA|NA|TRBJ2-1
CASSFARRGTYNEQFF
TGTGCCAGCAGCTTTGCAAGGCGGGGAACCTACAATGAGCAGTTCTTC
>TRBV6-5|NA|NA|TRBJ1-4
CASSYGGENEKLFF
TGTGCCAGCAGTTACGGGGGGGAAAATGAAAAACTGTTTTTT
>TRBV7-9|NA|TRBD1|TRBJ1-5
CASRTGNQPQHF
TGTGCCAGCAGGACAGGGAATCAGCCCCAGCATTTT
>TRBV7-9|NA|TRBD2|TRBJ2-3
CASRAIAGAMWYF
TGTGCCAGCAGAGCCATAGCGGGAGCTATGTGGTATTTT
>TRBV28|NA|TRBD1|TRBJ1-3
CASSLVSGGSSGNTIYF
TGTGCCAGCAGTTTGGTCTCAGGGGGATCCTCTGGAAACACCATATATTTT
>TRBV7-9|NA|NA|TRBJ1-5
CASSASAQLNQPQHF
TGTGCCAGCAGCGCCTCGGCACAGCTGAATCAGCCCCAGCATTTT
>TRBV4-1|NA|TRBD2|TRBJ2-1
CASSQALAGVRDNEQFF
TGCGCCAGCAGCCAAGCTCTAGCGGGAGTCCGAGACAATGAGCAGTTCTTC
>TRBV5-1|NA|NA|TRBJ2-2
CASSAVPGAVYTGELFF
TGCGCCAGCAGCGCAGTACCAGGGGCCGTCTACACCGGGGAGCTGTTTTTT
>TRBV6-5|NA|NA|TRBJ1-2
CASSSGIYGYTF
TGTGCCAGCAGTTCAGGGATCTATGGCTACACCTTC
>TRBV11-2|NA|NA|TRBJ2-1
CASSLEGARSSYNEQFF
TGTGCCAGCAGCTTAGAGGGGGCGCGGAGCTCCTACAATGAGCAGTTCTTC
>TRBV19|NA|NA|TRBJ2-6
CASSITRVLSSGANVLTF
TGTGCCAGTAGTATAACCCGGGTCCTAAGCTCTGGGGCCAACGTCCTGACTTTC
>TRBV30|NA|TRBD2|TRBJ2-3
CAWSARGLASSGDTQYF
TGTGCCTGGAGTGCACGAGGACTAGCGAGCTCCGGGGATACGCAGTATTTT
>TRBV18|NA|TRBD1|TRBJ1-1
CASSPTGATEAFF
TGTGCCAGCTCACCGACAGGGGCAACTGAAGCTTTCTTT
>TRBV5-6|NA|NA|TRBJ2-6
CASSLVGSLSGANVLTF
TGTGCCAGCAGCTTGGTTGGGAGCCTCTCTGGGGCCAACGTCCTGACTTTC
>TRBV6-5|NA|TRBD1|TRBJ1-1
CASSYYSQGPNTEAFF
TGTGCCAGCAGTTACTATTCACAGGGGCCGAACACTGAAGCTTTCTTT
>TRBV6-2/TRBV6-3|NA|TRBD1|TRBJ1-2
CASSHNRGYGYTF
TGTGCCAGCAGTCATAACAGGGGATATGGCTACACCTTC
>TRBV19|NA|TRBD2|TRBJ2-2
CASSIRTSGRWLDTGELFF
TGTGCCAGTAGTATACGGACTAGCGGGAGATGGTTGGACACCGGGGAGCTGTTTTTT
>TRBV9|NA|TRBD2|TRBJ2-1
CASSVVLAGYNEQFF
TGTGCCAGCAGCGTAGTTTTAGCGGGCTATAATGAGCAGTTCTTC
>TRBV7-9|NA|NA|TRBJ2-5
CASSFYRDRQETQYF
TGTGCCAGCAGCTTCTACCGGGATCGCCAAGAGACCCAGTACTTC
>TRBV6-5|NA|NA|TRBJ1-6
CASSYPYSPLHF
TGTGCCAGCAGTTACCCCTATTCACCCCTCCACTTT
>TRBV19|NA|TRBD1|TRBJ1-1
CASSPRDRVRRTEAFF
TGTGCCAGTAGTCCCCGGGACAGGGTACGGCGCACTGAAGCTTTCTTT
>TRBV28|NA|TRBD1|TRBJ1-2
CASSPTGTGFYGYTF
TGTGCCAGCAGTCCCACCGGGACAGGATTTTATGGCTACACCTTC
>TRBV4-3|NA|NA|TRBJ2-2
CASSQEGRPGTGELFF
TGCGCCAGCAGCCAAGAGGGGAGGCCGGGGACCGGGGAGCTGTTTTTT
>TRBV18|NA|TRBD1|TRBJ2-5
CASSLRTGRETQYF
TGTGCCAGCTCACTTCGGACAGGGAGGGAGACCCAGTACTTC
>TRBV19|NA|TRBD2|TRBJ2-1
CASSIGGPSGASYNEQFF
TGTGCCAGTAGTATAGGGGGGCCTAGCGGGGCTTCCTACAATGAGCAGTTCTTC
>TRBV7-6|NA|TRBD2|TRBJ2-3
CASIPGLAGTDTQYF
TGTGCCAGCATCCCCGGACTAGCGGGCACAGATACGCAGTATTTT
>TRBV11-2|NA|TRBD1|TRBJ1-2
CASSLLRDRGSGYTF
TGTGCCAGCAGCTTACTACGGGACAGGGGTTCTGGCTACACCTTC
>TRBV12-3/TRBV12-4|NA|NA|TRBJ2-1
CASSESVEQFF
TGTGCCAGCAGCGAGTCCGTTGAGCAGTTCTTC
>TRBV29-1|NA|NA|TRBJ2-2
CSVDLGWRGTGELFF
TGCAGCGTTGATTTGGGGTGGAGGGGAACCGGGGAGCTGTTTTTT
>TRBV5-1|NA|NA|TRBJ1-4
CASSLESRPNEKLFF
TGCGCCAGCAGCTTGGAATCGAGGCCGAATGAAAAACTGTTTTTT